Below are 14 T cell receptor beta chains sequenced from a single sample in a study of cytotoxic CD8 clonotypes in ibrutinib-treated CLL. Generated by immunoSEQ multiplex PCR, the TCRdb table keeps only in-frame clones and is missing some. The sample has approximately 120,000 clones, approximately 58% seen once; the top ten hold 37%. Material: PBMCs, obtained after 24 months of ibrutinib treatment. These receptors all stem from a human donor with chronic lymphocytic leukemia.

Written as DNA, the CDR3 is TGCGCCAGCAGCTTCCTCGACAGGAACACTGAAGCTTTCTTT. Translation gives CASSFLDRNTEAFF. V usage is TRBV5-1 and J usage is TRBJ1-1; D perhaps matches TRBD1 (5 bases). This CDR3 has 14 amino acids. CDR1 and CDR2 from the germline V gene are SGHRS and YFSETQ. The ends were cut back, 2 bases at V and 1 base at J, with 9 bases in the middle. Variable domain in full (rest from reference TRBV5-1 and TRBJ1-1): KAGVTQTPRYLIKTRGQQVTLSCSPISGHRSVSWYQQTPGQGLQFLFEYFSETQRNKGNFPGRFSGRQFSNSRSEMNVSTLELGDSALYLCASSFLDRNTEAFFGQGTRLTVV.

The CDR3 DNA reads as TGTGCCAGCGTTGTATCACGCGGAAACACCATATATTTT. Translation: CASVVSRGNTIYF. The V call is TRBV25-1, the J call TRBJ1-3; D unresolved. The V and J ends lost 8 bases and 4 bases respectively, with 12 bases between them. Looked up from germline, CDR1 is MGHDK and CDR2 is SYGVNS. This CDR3 has 13 amino acids.

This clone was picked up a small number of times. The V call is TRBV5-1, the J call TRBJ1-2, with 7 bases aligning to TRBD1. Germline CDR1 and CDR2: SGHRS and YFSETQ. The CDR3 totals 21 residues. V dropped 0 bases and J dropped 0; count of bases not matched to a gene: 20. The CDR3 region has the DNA TGCGCCAGCAGCTTGGCCTTCTCTAGGGGGCCCGAAAGATTACCTAACTATGGCTACACCTTC. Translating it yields CASSLAFSRGPERLPNYGYTF.

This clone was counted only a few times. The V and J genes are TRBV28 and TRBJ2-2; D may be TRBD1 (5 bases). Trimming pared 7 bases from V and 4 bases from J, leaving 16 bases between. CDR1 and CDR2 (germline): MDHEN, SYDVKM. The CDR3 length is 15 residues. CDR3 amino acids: CASKRQGVGTGELFF. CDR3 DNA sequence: TGTGCCAGCAAAAGGCAGGGCGTAGGCACCGGGGAGCTGTTTTTT.

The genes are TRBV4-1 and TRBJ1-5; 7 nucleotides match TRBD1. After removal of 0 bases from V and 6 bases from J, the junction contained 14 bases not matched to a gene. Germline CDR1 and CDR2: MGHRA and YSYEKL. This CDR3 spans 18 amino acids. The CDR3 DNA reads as TGCGCCAGCAGCCAAGAGTCGGCAACAAGAGGGGGCTTTCAGCCCCAGCATTTT. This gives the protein CASSQESATRGGFQPQHF.

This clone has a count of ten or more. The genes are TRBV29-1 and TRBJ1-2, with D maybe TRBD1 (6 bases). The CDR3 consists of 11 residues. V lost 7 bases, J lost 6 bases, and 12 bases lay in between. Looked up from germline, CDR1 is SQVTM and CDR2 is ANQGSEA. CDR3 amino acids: CSGEQGNGYTF. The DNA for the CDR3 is TGCAGCGGAGAACAGGGAAATGGCTACACCTTC. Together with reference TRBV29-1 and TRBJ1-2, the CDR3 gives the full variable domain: SAVISQKPSRDICQRGTSLTIQCQVDSQVTMMFWYRQQPGQSLTLIATANQGSEATYESGFVIDKFPISRPNLTFSTLTVSNMSPEDSSIYLCSGEQGNGYTFGSGTRLTVV.

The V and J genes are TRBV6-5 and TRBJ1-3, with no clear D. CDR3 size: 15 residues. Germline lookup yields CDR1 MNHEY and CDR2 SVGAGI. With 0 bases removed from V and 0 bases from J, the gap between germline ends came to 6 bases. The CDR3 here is CASSYSKSSGNTIYF. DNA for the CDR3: TGTGCCAGCAGTTACTCGAAGAGCTCTGGAAACACCATATATTTT.

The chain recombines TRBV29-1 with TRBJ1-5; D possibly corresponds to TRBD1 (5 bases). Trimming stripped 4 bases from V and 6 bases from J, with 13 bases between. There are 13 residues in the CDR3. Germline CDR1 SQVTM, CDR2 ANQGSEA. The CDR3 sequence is CSVGRGAGQPQHF. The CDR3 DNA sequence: TGCAGCGTTGGGAGGGGCGCGGGTCAGCCCCAGCATTTT.

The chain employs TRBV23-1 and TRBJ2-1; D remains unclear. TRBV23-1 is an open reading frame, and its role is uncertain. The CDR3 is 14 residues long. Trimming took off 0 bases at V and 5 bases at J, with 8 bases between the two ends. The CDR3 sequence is CASSQSCPNNEQFF. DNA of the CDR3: TGCGCCAGCAGTCAATCATGCCCGAACAATGAGCAGTTCTTC.

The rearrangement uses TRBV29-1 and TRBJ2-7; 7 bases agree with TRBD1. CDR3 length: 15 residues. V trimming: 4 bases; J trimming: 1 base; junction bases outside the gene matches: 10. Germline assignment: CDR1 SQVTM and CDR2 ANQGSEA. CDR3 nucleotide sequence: TGCAGCGTTGCGCCCGGGACAGCAGGATCCTACGAGCAGTACTTC. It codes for CSVAPGTAGSYEQYF.

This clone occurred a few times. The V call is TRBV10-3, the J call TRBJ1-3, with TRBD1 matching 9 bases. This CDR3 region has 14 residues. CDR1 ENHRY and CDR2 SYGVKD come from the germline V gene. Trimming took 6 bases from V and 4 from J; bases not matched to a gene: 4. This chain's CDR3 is CAIREQGAGNTIYF. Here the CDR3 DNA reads TGTGCCATCAGGGAACAGGGGGCAGGAAACACCATATATTTT.

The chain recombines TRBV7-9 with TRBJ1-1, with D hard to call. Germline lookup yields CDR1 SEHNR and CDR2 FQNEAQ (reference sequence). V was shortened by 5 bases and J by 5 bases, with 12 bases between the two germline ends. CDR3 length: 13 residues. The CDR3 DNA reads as TGTGCCAGCAGCCCCGGAGGCAAGACTGAAGCTTTCTTT. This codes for CASSPGGKTEAFF.

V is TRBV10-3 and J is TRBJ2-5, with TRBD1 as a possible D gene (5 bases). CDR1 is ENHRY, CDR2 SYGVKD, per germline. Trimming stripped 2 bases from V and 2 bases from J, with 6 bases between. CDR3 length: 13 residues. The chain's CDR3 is CAISERGQETQYF. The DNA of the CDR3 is TGTGCCATCAGTGAGAGGGGTCAAGAGACCCAGTACTTC.

The DNA of the CDR3 is TGTGCCAGCAGCTTAGAGCTGGGCCATAGCAATCAGCCCCAGCATTTT. Translated, it gives CASSLELGHSNQPQHF. The chain joins TRBV7-2 to TRBJ1-5; D is unresolved. Germline CDR1 is SGHTA and CDR2 is FQGNSA. This CDR3 comprises 16 residues. Trimming stripped 1 base from V and 0 bases from J, with 10 bases between. The whole variable domain, remainder taken from reference TRBV7-2 and TRBJ1-5, is GAGVSQSPSNKVTEKGKDVELRCDPISGHTALYWYRQSLGQGLEFLIYFQGNSAPDKSGLPSDRFSAERTGGSVSTLTIQRTQQEDSAVYLCASSLELGHSNQPQHFGDGTRLSIL.